A single sample is the source of the 26 T cell receptor beta chains below, sequenced in a study of metastatic and nonmetastatic thyroid tumors (dated by TCRdb to 2018 to 2021). No treatment had been received by any patient before thyroid surgery. The library was prepared using PCR. Instrument used: Illumina HiSeq 4000. The public reads were reanalyzed by TCRdb: fastp trimming at Q25, MiXCR alignment, in-frame beta chains only. The sample profile shows tens of thousands of clones; around an eighth of them were found once. The top ten clones comprise less than 25% of the sample. The sequencing sample was made of blood. The receptors were sampled from a female donor with papillary thyroid cancer or a benign thyroid nodule (not recorded which). Some clones in this sample may be carry-over from other donors' samples.

This clone has a count of ten or more. The chain employs TRBV2 and TRBJ1-3; TRBD1 aligns across 9 bases. After removal of 7 bases from V and 1 base from J, the junction contained 14 bases not matched to a gene. The CDR3 has 18 amino acids. Germline V lookup: CDR1 SNHLY, CDR2 FYNNEI. In DNA, the CDR3 is TGTGCCAGCAAAGGCGGACAGGGGAGATTGGCGTCTGGAAACACCATATATTTT. This sequence encodes CASKGGQGRLASGNTIYF.

This clone was counted ten times or more. The chain has TRBV19 and TRBJ2-7, with D tentatively TRBD1 (5 bases). Germline V gene sequence: CDR1 LNHDA, CDR2 SQIVND (reference sequence). Trimming removed 4 bases at V and 4 bases at J, with 11 bases between. The CDR3 runs to 13 residues. The CDR3 nucleotides are TGTGCCAGTAGTAGAAGTAGGGGATACGAGCAGTACTTC. Protein product: CASSRSRGYEQYF. Together with reference TRBV19 and TRBJ2-7, the CDR3 gives the full variable domain: DGGITQSPKYLFRKEGQNVTLSCEQNLNHDAMYWYRQDPGQGLRLIYYSQIVNDFQKGDIAEGYSVSREKKESFPLTVTSAQKNPTAFYLCASSRSRGYEQYFGPGTRLTVT.

This clone appeared many times. The CDR3 bases are TGCGCCAGCAGCCAAGCCCTTACCTACGAGCAGTACTTC. Amino acid sequence: CASSQALTYEQYF. The chain has TRBV4-1 and TRBJ2-7; D remains unclear. The germline V gene has CDR1 MGHRA and CDR2 YSYEKL. There are 13 residues in the CDR3. The V and J ends lost 1 base and 2 bases respectively, with 6 bases between them.

This clone was seen many times. The gene calls are TRBV20-1 and TRBJ2-3; the match to TRBD2 covers 8 bases. Germline assignment: CDR1 DFQATT and CDR2 SNEGSKA (reference sequence). J was trimmed by 6 bases and V by 6 bases; bases with no gene match: 14. CDR3 length: 15 amino acids. The CDR3 bases are TGCAGTGCCCAAACAACGGGGGGGGTAGGTGATACGCAGTATTTT. Its protein is CSAQTTGGVGDTQYF.

The table lists this clone with many counts. The chain has TRBV20-1 and TRBJ1-5; 9 nucleotides match TRBD1. J lost 4 bases, V lost 7 bases, and 2 bases had no gene match. Per germline, CDR1 DFQATT and CDR2 SNEGSKA (reference sequence). This CDR3 has 12 residues. CDR3 region: CSEGTGNQPQHF. The CDR3, as DNA: TGCAGTGAAGGGACAGGGAATCAGCCCCAGCATTTT.

The table lists this clone with a few counts. A read error is possible here, since a much larger clone lies one base away. The rearrangement links TRBV28 to TRBJ2-4, with D unresolved. In germline, CDR1 is MDHEN, CDR2 SYDVKM. The V end lost 5 bases, the J end lost 0 bases, and 11 bases lay between the germline ends. The CDR3 loop spans 15 amino acids. CDR3 sequence: CASSGKSLAKNIQYF. In DNA, the CDR3 is TGTGCCAGCAGTGGGAAGAGCTTAGCCAAAAACATTCAGTACTTC.

As concerns this clone: Because the CDR3 is missing its conserved closing phenylalanine or tryptophan, this is likely a read error. V usage is TRBV6-2 or TRBV6-3 and J usage is TRBJ2-7; a weak D match, TRBD1 (5 bases). Germline CDR1 MNHEY, CDR2 SVGEGT. The CDR3 has 13 amino acids. The CDR3: CSSNPDTSYEQYL. The CDR3 nucleotides read TGTTCCAGCAATCCGGACACCTCCTACGAGCAGTACCTC.

This clone rates as medium-sized. CDR3 region: CASTHRGDYNEQFF. The CDR3, as DNA: TGTGCCAGCACCCACCGGGGAGATTACAATGAGCAGTTCTTC. The gene calls are TRBV6-1 and TRBJ2-1; D may be TRBD2 (5 bases). The V end lost 7 bases, the J end lost 4 bases, and 14 bases lay between the germline ends. The CDR3 length is 14 residues. CDR1 is MNHNS, CDR2 SASEGT, per germline.

A word on this clone: At one end the junction does not follow the germline gene, possibly because of a read error. V and J are TRBV6-1 and TRBJ1-5, with D tentatively TRBD1 (5 bases). The CDR3 consists of 12 residues. Germline lookup yields CDR1 MNHNS and CDR2 SASEGT. CDR3 DNA: TGTGTCAGCAGCCAGGGACTTCAGCCCCATCATTTT. Protein: CVSSQGLQPHHF.

This clone appeared many times. A read error may account for a junction end that differs from germline. V is TRBV20-1 and J is TRBJ2-2; D is unclear. The CDR3 is 17 amino acids. CDR1 and CDR2 (germline): DFQATT, SNEGSKA (reference sequence). CDR3 in amino acids: CSAGDQGEGFNTGELFF. CDR3 coding DNA: TGCAGTGCTGGAGATCAAGGCGAAGGCTTTAACACCGGGGAGCTGTTTTTT.

There are many counts of this clone. The chain employs TRBV2 and TRBJ1-1; D remains unclear. Trimming shortened V by 7 bases and J by 0 bases, and 9 bases separated the two germline ends. Germline V gene data show CDR1 as SNHLY and CDR2 as FYNNEI. This CDR3 spans 13 amino acids. The CDR3 DNA is TGTGCCAGCACTTGGGAGGTGAACACTGAAGCTTTCTTT. As protein: CASTWEVNTEAFF. The full variable domain, in which reference TRBV2 and TRBJ1-1 provide the parts outside the CDR3, is EPEVTQTPSHQVTQMGQEVILRCVPISNHLYFYWYRQILGQKVEFLVSFYNNEISEKSEIFDDQFSVERPDGSNFTLKIRSTKLEDSAMYFCASTWEVNTEAFFGQGTRLTVV.

The rearrangement joins TRBV4-2 to TRBJ2-1; D gene uncertain. CDR3 size: 13 residues. The V gene lost 1 base and the J gene lost 3 bases, with 4 bases spanning the gap. In germline, CDR1 is LGHNA, CDR2 YNFKEQ. In nucleotides, the CDR3 is TGTGCCAGCAGCCAAGTCTACTACAATGAGCAGTTCTTC. Protein product: CASSQVYYNEQFF.

This clone showed up many times. The chain is built from TRBV10-2 and TRBJ2-7; maybe TRBD2 (7 bases). Germline assignment: CDR1 WSHSY and CDR2 SAAADI. The CDR3 runs to 18 residues. V lost 3 bases to trimming and J lost 4 bases, with 25 bases between them. The CDR3 loop is CASSDDGGRGSRLYEQYF. CDR3 coding DNA: TGCGCCAGCAGTGATGATGGGGGGAGGGGGTCGAGGCTTTACGAGCAGTACTTC.

This chain uses TRBV12-3 or TRBV12-4 with TRBJ2-1, with TRBD2 identical over 14 bases. The CDR3 covers 15 residues. V lost 5 bases, J lost 9 bases, and 6 bases stayed unmatched. CDR3 in DNA: TGTGCCAGCAGTCTGGGACTAGCGGGAGTCGGTGAGCAGTTCTTC. Translation gives CASSLGLAGVGEQFF.

This clone was detected ten times or more. The chain recombines TRBV20-1 with TRBJ2-7; D could derive from TRBD1 or TRBD2 (6 bases each). Germline assignment: CDR1 DFQATT and CDR2 SNEGSKA (reference sequence). With 0 bases removed from V and 2 bases from J, the gap between germline ends came to 23 bases. The CDR3 contains 18 residues. The CDR3 loop is CSARDRGGGRVPPYEQYF. The CDR3 coding sequence is TGCAGTGCTAGAGATCGAGGAGGGGGGCGCGTTCCTCCCTACGAGCAGTACTTC.

In this sample, this clone turned up many times. The chain links TRBV27 to TRBJ1-5; tentatively, D is TRBD1 (5 bases). Trimming shortened V by 1 base and J by 3 bases, and 16 bases separated the two germline ends. The CDR3 runs to 17 residues. Looked up from germline, CDR1 is MNHEY and CDR2 is SMNVEV (reference sequence). The CDR3 reads CASSLFGGVVNNQPQHF. The CDR3 DNA is TGTGCCAGCAGTTTATTCGGGGGAGTAGTCAACAATCAGCCCCAGCATTTT.

The J gene is TRBJ2-7, the V gene TRBV7-2; no clear D gene. The germline V gene has CDR1 SGHTA and CDR2 FQGNSA. With 5 bases removed from V and 3 bases from J, the gap between germline ends came to 17 bases. This CDR3 has 15 residues. CDR3 loop: CASSLGPTRNYEQYF. In DNA form, the CDR3 reads TGTGCCAGCAGCCTAGGACCGACACGTAACTACGAGCAGTACTTC.

This clone was observed many times. This chain joins TRBV10-2 and TRBJ1-1; D unclear. This CDR3 is 13 amino acids long. The V gene's germline CDR1 is WSHSY and CDR2 SAAADI. V gave up 8 bases and J gave up 3 bases, with 13 bases separating them. CDR3 coding DNA: TGCGCCAGCTCGAGCGGTGTGGACACTGAAGCTTTCTTT. Protein product: CASSSGVDTEAFF.

There are many counts of this clone. A read error may explain this, as a much larger clone is one base away. The gene calls are TRBV12-3 or TRBV12-4 and TRBJ1-3; D perhaps matches TRBD1 (6 bases). CDR3 length: 14 amino acids. For the CDR3, the DNA is TGTGTCAGCAGAGACAGGTACTCTGGAAACACCATATATTTT. This codes for CVSRDRYSGNTIYF.

V is TRBV9 and J is TRBJ2-4, with TRBD2 identical over 7 bases. The CDR3 runs 16 residues. Germline V gene data show CDR1 as SGDLS and CDR2 as YYNGEE. After removal of 5 bases from V and 1 base from J, the junction contained 9 bases not matched to a gene. CDR3 loop: CASRPWEGSAKNIQYF. Written as DNA, the CDR3 is TGTGCCAGCAGACCCTGGGAGGGGTCGGCCAAAAACATTCAGTACTTC.

This clone was recorded at least ten times. This chain connects TRBV3-1 to TRBJ2-3, with D hard to call. This CDR3 contains 17 residues. CDR1 and CDR2 (germline): LGHDT, YNNKEL (reference sequence). V was trimmed by 4 bases and J by 0 bases, leaving 17 bases between them. CDR3 DNA sequence: TGTGCCAGCAGCCCTAGAGTTTTGGAGATTAGCACAGATACGCAGTATTTT. This gives the protein CASSPRVLEISTDTQYF.

This clone was counted ten times or more. This CDR3 is CATSRGTDQETQYF. The CDR3 region has the DNA TGTGCCACCAGCAGAGGGACAGACCAAGAGACCCAGTACTTC. The rearrangement uses TRBV15 and TRBJ2-5; maybe TRBD1 (6 bases). Deletions cut 1 base from V and 0 bases from J, with 6 bases between. CDR1 is LNHNV and CDR2 is YYDKDF in the germline V gene (reference sequence). The CDR3 is 14 amino acids.

The J gene is TRBJ2-7, the V gene TRBV20-1; 13 bases fit TRBD2. J was trimmed by 2 bases and V by 2 bases; bases with no gene match: 9. This CDR3 is built from 17 residues. Germline V CDR1 and CDR2: DFQATT, SNEGSKA (reference sequence). The CDR3: CSARYGLAGALTYEQYF. The CDR3 region has the DNA TGCAGTGCTAGATATGGACTAGCGGGAGCCCTTACCTACGAGCAGTACTTC.

This clone has at least ten counts. The chain recombines TRBV18 with TRBJ2-2; D call uncertain. From germline, CDR1 is KGHSH and CDR2 LQKENI. V was cut by 1 base and J by 4 bases, with 4 bases left in between. The CDR3 runs 13 residues. CDR3 sequence reads: CASSPQGTGELFF. The CDR3 DNA reads as TGTGCCAGCTCACCACAGGGCACCGGGGAGCTGTTTTTT. Full variable domain (missing parts from reference TRBV18 and TRBJ2-2): NAGVMQNPRHLVRRRGQEARLRCSPMKGHSHVYWYRQLPEEGLKFMVYLQKENIIDESGMPKERFSAEFPKEGPSILRIQQVVRGDSAAYFCASSPQGTGELFFGEGSRLTVL.

This clone showed up many times. The V call is TRBV19, the J call TRBJ1-4; D perhaps matches TRBD1 (5 bases). CDR3 length: 14 amino acids. The germline V gene encodes CDR1 LNHDA and CDR2 SQIVND (reference sequence). Trimming removed 5 bases from V and 5 bases from J, with 12 bases in between. The CDR3 spells CASSPGDRNEKLFF. DNA of the CDR3: TGTGCCAGTAGTCCCGGAGACAGAAATGAAAAACTGTTTTTT.

Ten or more counts support this clone. J is TRBJ2-1 and V is TRBV5-1; 9 bases agree with TRBD1. Trimming at V came to 5 bases and at J to 13 bases, leaving 10 bases not matched to a gene. Germline-derived CDR1 and CDR2 are SGHRS and YFSETQ. The CDR3 covers 13 residues. The CDR3 nucleotides read TGCGCCAGCAGTCCGGACGGGACAGGGCTCCAGTTCTTC. Its translation is CASSPDGTGLQFF.